This TCR beta chain emerged from a study of cytomegalovirus exposure and HLA in healthy donors (dated by TCRdb to about 2017). About the full investigation: An earlier analysis of under 600 of the donors reported approximately 300 Gb of sequence data and roughly 100 million unique TCR beta sequences from some 180 million T cells. Roughly 300 gigabases of sequencing data and tens of millions of unique TCR sequences were included in an early release covering roughly 600 HLA-typed donors. Among the roughly 380 genotyped donors, 75% to 90% belonged to the genetic ancestry cluster associated with self-reported Caucasian donors. The aim of the study was to test whether cataloging public T cell receptors could identify signatures of past pathogen exposure. Using immunosequencing, the study profiled T cell repertoires from roughly 650 subjects and related those repertoires to cytomegalovirus serostatus. A separate validation cohort of about 110 different subjects was used in addition to the 666-subject first cohort. High-throughput TCR immunosequencing, statistical association of individual TCRs with disease status, and machine learning were combined to predict cytomegalovirus infection status. A later analysis re-examined previously published TCR beta repertoires from hundreds of donors and added high-resolution HLA genotyping to investigate patterns of TCR occurrence. Rather than using new phenotypic data, the later analysis identified candidate immune exposures from TCR beta sequences and from how often those sequences occurred across donors. In an earlier analysis of a few hundred of the donors, high-throughput TCR beta sequencing was used to judge whether each TCR beta V gene segment behaved as functional or pseudogenic. Donor age, sex, ethnicity and CMV serostatus were compiled alongside the repertoire data. Genome-wide SNP genotypes for about 65% of the roughly 670 donors were used in a later genetic analysis, which treated that subset as a discovery cohort. All discovery cohort repertoires had been generated on a single sequencing platform. HLA typing covered class I and class II loci at four-digit resolution. Typing coverage differed by locus: A, B, C, DRB1 and DQB1 were typed in about 620-630 donors, DQA1 in about 550, DPA1 in around 600, and DPB1 in approximately 450. Four or five DR-DQ haplotypes were handled as single units for association and clustering because linkage in the cohort was strong. On average, over 200,000 unique TCR beta nucleotide sequences were sequenced per donor among 300 to 500 genotyped donors of the cohort, with approximately 18% of those sequences being non-productive.

The cohort comprised around 690 healthy bone marrow donors. Cohort members were all nominally healthy when sampled, although unrecorded immune exposures were likely present. The donor was CMV seropositive and belonged to the group of about 290 seropositive cohort members. Each donor provided a peripheral blood sample, and peripheral blood mononuclear cells were used for TCR beta sequencing. The Qiagen DNeasy Blood Extraction Kit was used to extract genomic DNA from the blood cell samples. Germline trimming amounts to 3 bases on V and 2 bases on J, with 2 as the count of junction bases outside the gene matches. From its cysteine to its phenylalanine, the CDR3 spans 14 amino acids. Of all the DNA, just the CDR3 is kept, 42 bases in frame from base 1. Per the germline V gene, MGHRA is the CDR1 and YSYEKL is the CDR2. The library was built by means of the immunoSEQ multiplex PCR assay. A mixture of 60 forward primers for TCR Vbeta segments and 13 reverse primers for TCR Jbeta segments was used in the multiplex PCR. A multiplex PCR assay on genomic DNA amplified the CDR3 region of rearranged TCR beta genes. Amplified TCR beta libraries were sequenced as 87-base-pair reads on the Illumina HiSeq System. In the source study's methods: A later analysis tallied 75 million to 95 million unique TCR beta chains across the roughly 610 repertoires, and about 10 million of those chains were shared by two or more donors. A nearest-neighbor algorithm error-corrected the raw reads and collapsed the reads into unique sequences, merging closely related sequences to remove PCR and sequencing errors. To assign V, D and J gene segments, CDR3 sequences were aligned to IMGT reference sequences. Each retained sequence needed at least a six-nucleotide match to both a V gene segment and a J gene segment. Rearrangements were classified as productive when the CDR3 lacked stop codons and remained in frame with V and J, and all other rearrangements were classified as non-productive. Following IMGT convention, CDR3 was defined as the stretch from the second conserved V-encoded cysteine up to the conserved J-encoded phenylalanine. The earlier analysis of about 640 of the donors excluded any sequence lacking an unambiguous match to a single V gene segment. An earlier analysis of 500 to 600 of the donors classified V segments as functional when productive rearrangements were above 56.7% and as segregating when the standard deviation between donors was above 5%. A statistical classification framework was built to diagnose cytomegalovirus status from the catalog of TCR beta chain sequences. In a later analysis, V and J genes were assigned by comparing TCR nucleotide sequences against IMGT/GENE-DB human TR gene sequences. The TCRdist pipeline was used in a later analysis to assign CDR3 sequences and most-parsimonious VDJ recombination scenarios. In a later analysis, each TCR beta chain was defined by its CDR3 amino acid sequence together with its V-gene family, and reads without a unique V-gene family were excluded. To address suspected cross-contamination and a sequencing artifact, a later analysis removed 550 to 750 highly shared, low-generation-probability nucleotide sequences. In a later analysis, a clonal expansion index for each public chain was calculated from normalized within-repertoire ranks of inferred template counts. Generation probabilities in a later analysis came from a VDJ recombination model fitted to out-of-frame rearrangements, and those results were checked against IGoR. In a later analysis, TCR-TCR, TCR-HLA and TCR-CMV co-occurrence was scored with hypergeometric tests, and a repertoire-size bias correction was applied to TCR pairs. In a later analysis, false discovery rates were estimated by permuting HLA or CMV assignments 20 times. In a later analysis, co-occurring TCRs were grouped using DBSCAN, with TCRdist sequence similarity added in when clustering inside HLA-allele-positive subsets. Repertoires with fewer than 30,000 or more than 120,000 public chains, plus five repertoires with anomalous nucleotide sharing, were excluded from co-occurrence clustering. Held by TCRdb, this immuneACCESS table contains in-frame sequences only and omits some clones. Under half of the omission traces to an unresolved V gene where checked; the cause of the rest is unknown. V, J and clone size were drawn from that table, and D and trimming were deduced from the DNA. This sample comprises around 150,000 clones, about 88% of them detected only once. In total, the top ten clones hold roughly 2.2% of the sample.

Turning to this clone: Its antigen is still unknown. No much larger clone is present one base from it, and per-base qualities are unavailable.

What the research found in general, with its limitations: Correlated functional status among segregating V segments might reflect linkage disequilibrium, but an unknown experimental factor could not be ruled out. A later analysis reported that several top co-occurrence clusters appeared linked to parvovirus B19, influenza, CMV and Epstein-Barr virus. When HLA alleles, especially DR and DQ, strongly co-occurred, TCR associations were difficult to assign to individual alleles. A later analysis found that most CMV-associated TCR beta chains appeared HLA-restricted, with HLA associations seemingly driven largely by CMV exposure. In this cohort, only TCR beta chains were sequenced, and detectable features were limited by the absence of alpha or paired-chain data. Some IMGT-functional V segments, including TRBV6-2 and TRBV6-3, could not be told apart with the 87-base-pair reads, so those segments were excluded. In vitro tests confirmed that a few of the cytomegalovirus-associated TCR beta chains recognize cytomegalovirus antigens. A further reported finding was that TCR beta sequences accurately predicted the HLA-A and HLA-B alleles for most subjects in the first cohort. In a later genetic analysis, fewer N-insertions in productive TCRs were reported among donors in an Asian-associated ancestry cluster than the roughly 670-donor mean. Immune exposure information for the cohort was limited to CMV serostatus. It was suggested by the authors that the approach could potentially be generalized to other disease states and immunological phenotypes. In an earlier analysis of about 600 of the donors, most TCR beta V segments appeared in productive rearrangements about 90% or about 30% of the time, broadly matching IMGT annotations. Sequencing depth was assumed to be roughly uniform across donors in the presence/absence analyses, though that assumption may not hold. Because HLA typing was unavailable for some donors at each locus, only the typed subset was used in association tests. Cytomegalovirus status was reported to be diagnosed by the classifier with high specificity and sensitivity in both the original and validation cohorts. While some public TCRs were present in many individuals, most TCR sequences turned up only very rarely across donors. In the study, around 150 TCR beta chains were listed as associated with cytomegalovirus. The sequencing pipeline was judged likely to have produced a cluster of highly shared sequence variants as a technical artifact. At a false discovery rate of 0.05, a later analysis linked fewer than 20,000 TCR beta sequences to specific HLA alleles. Seventeen rarely observed V segments, including chromosome 9 orphons, were excluded from the earlier analysis of approximately 600 of the donors because counts were too low. A later genetic analysis associated a missense DCLRE1C variant with V-gene and J-gene trimming of TCR beta chains, and an independent cohort replicated the association. A later analysis found that TCR association rates varied across HLA loci, with DRB1 alleles showing the most associated TCRs and HLA-C alleles the fewest. A later analysis found that HLA-associated TCR beta chains were more clonally expanded and had lower generation probabilities than equally common non-associated chains.

The specimen sequenced was PBMCs. The clonotype comes from a man aged 18 to 30 in good health and CMV-seropositive. The chain is made from TRBV4-1 and TRBJ1-2, and TRBD1 matches 8 of the central bases. The CDR3 reads as follows: CASSHGQGNYGYTF. Here is the DNA: TGCGCCAGCAGCCACGGACAGGGAAACTATGGCTACACCTTC.